This T cell receptor beta chain was captured by sequencing in a study of cytomegalovirus exposure and HLA in healthy donors. Study-level points and caveats: About 87% or about 30% of the time was how often most TCR beta V segments were productive, according to an earlier analysis. In a later analysis, at a false discovery rate of 0.05, under 20,000 TCR beta sequences were associated with HLA alleles.

The primer mix had 60 Vbeta and 13 Jbeta primers. As originally analysed: In a later analysis, around 10 million of 65 million to 90 million unique beta chains occurred in at least two donors. Sequencing was performed with immunoSEQ multiplex PCR; in TCRdb, only in-frame clones are kept and a portion is missing. The D gene and trimming were derived from the DNA, and the V and J assignments and clone size from that table. The data contain about 130,000 clones, about 76% of them singletons. Though probably carrying unrecorded immune exposures, donors were nominally healthy at sampling. This CDR3 has 17 amino acids. Germline CDR1 is SGDLS and CDR2 is YYNGEE. The V and J ends lost 0 bases and 4 bases respectively, with 16 bases between them. Regarding this clone: The antigen remains unidentified.

The sample taken for sequencing was PBMCs. This receptor was taken from a middle-aged man in good health and CMV-seropositive. J is TRBJ2-2 and V is TRBV9, with a weak D call TRBD2 (7 bases). CDR3 in DNA: TGTGCCAGCAGCGTAGAGGCGGGGGCCTCGGGCACCGGGGAGCTGTTTTTT. Protein sequence: CASSVEAGASGTGELFF.